This T cell receptor (beta chain) was captured in a study of blood T cell repertoires in COVID-19. In the study overall: Acute-phase and convalescent COVID-19 samples originated in the United States, Italy and Spain. Nucleic acid was either cDNA or gDNA, and it came from T cells, B-cell-depleted T cells, or PBMCs.

Original data processing: Reference gene primer amplification gave nucleated cell count estimates. Sequenced by immunoSEQ multiplex PCR; TCRdb stores in-frame clones only, minus some. V and J calls and clone size come straight from that table; D and trimming were deduced from the DNA. The sample includes roughly 40,000 clones, 89% of them seen just once. V was clipped by 4 bases and J by 0 bases, with 5 bases between them. The V gene's germline CDR1 is SGHNT and CDR2 YYREEE (reference sequence). The CDR3 sequence is 13 residues long. The receptor's source is a human donor in a cohort sampled during active COVID-19. The chain links TRBV5-4 to TRBJ1-5; D remains unclear. Sequenced material: peripheral blood. The CDR3 DNA follows: TGTGCCAGCAGCCAGGATAGCAATCAGCCCCAGCATTTT. Its translation is CASSQDSNQPQHF.